The T cell receptor beta chain described here comes from a study of T-cell reconstitution after alpha-beta-depleted transplantation in children. Study results and caveats: Alpha-beta T cells present about two months after transplant were reported to originate from several hundred expanded graft clones. Diversity and T-cell counts at one year after transplant derived mostly from new T cells.

TCRbeta library preparation incorporated unique molecular identifiers. TCRdb re-analysed the PCR reads in MiXCR, keeping a single row per CDR3 protein. This sample carries hundreds of thousands of distinct CDR3 sequences, approximately 14% of them seen once, and the ten largest clones take around 0.79%. This clonotype was detected ten times or more. Antigen: not known. The CDR3 is made up of 16 amino acids. With 1 base clipped from V and 4 bases from J, the junction kept 7 bases outside the gene matches. Here the sequenced sample was PBMCs, taken before TCRalphabeta/CD19-depleted stem cell transplant. This sequence originates from a girl aged 2-10 years with congenital amegakaryocytic thrombocytopenia, due to receive a stem cell transplant. This chain links TRBV12-3 or TRBV12-4 with TRBJ2-7; 10 bases match TRBD2. The CDR3 nucleotides read TGTGCCAGCAGTTTAGGAACTAGCGGGAACACTTACGAGCAGTACTTC. Amino acids: CASSLGTSGNTYEQYF.